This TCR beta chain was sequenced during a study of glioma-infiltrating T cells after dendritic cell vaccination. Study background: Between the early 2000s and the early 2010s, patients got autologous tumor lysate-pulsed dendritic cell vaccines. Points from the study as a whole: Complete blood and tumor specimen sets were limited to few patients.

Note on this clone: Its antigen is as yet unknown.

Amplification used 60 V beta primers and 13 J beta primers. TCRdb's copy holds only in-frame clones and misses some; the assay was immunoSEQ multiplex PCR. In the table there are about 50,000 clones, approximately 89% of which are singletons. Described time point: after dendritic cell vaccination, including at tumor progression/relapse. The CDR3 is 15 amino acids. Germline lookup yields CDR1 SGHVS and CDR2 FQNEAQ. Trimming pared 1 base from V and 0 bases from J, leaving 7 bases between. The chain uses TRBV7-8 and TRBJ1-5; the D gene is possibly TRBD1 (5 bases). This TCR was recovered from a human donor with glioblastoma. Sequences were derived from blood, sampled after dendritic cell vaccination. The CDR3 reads CASSLGGHSNQPQHF. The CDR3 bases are TGTGCCAGCAGCTTAGGCGGACATAGCAATCAGCCCCAGCATTTT.